This TCR beta chain is from a study of radiation and T cells in renal cell carcinoma. Whole-study results and caveats: Top tumor clonotypes rose in blood 2 weeks post-radiation, then contracted. No pretreatment tumor biopsies were available for baseline clonotypes.

The time point was: baseline pretreatment blood. Treatment described: 15 Gy SBRT to primary tumor, nephrectomy 4 weeks later. After SBRT, blood was collected at 2 and 4 weeks, plus baseline. As regards this clone: Antigen: not known.

The CDR3 consists of 16 residues. The V gene's germline CDR1 is LNHNV and CDR2 YYDKDF (reference sequence). V dropped 3 bases and J dropped 2 bases, with 17 bases sitting between them. The repertoire was sequenced with immunoSEQ multiplex PCR; TCRdb's copy has only in-frame clones and lacks some. The sample lists some 150,000 clones, 75% to 90% seen once, with 20% to 25% in the top ten. The V call is TRBV15, the J call TRBJ2-7, with D possibly being TRBD1 or TRBD2 (5 bases each). This receptor was obtained from a woman between 50 and 59 years old with renal cell carcinoma. The sequenced sample was blood, obtained from a patient whose treatment included radiotherapy and nephrectomy. The CDR3 protein is CATSRGSHGAAYEQYF. The CDR3 DNA is TGTGCCACCAGCAGGGGCAGTCACGGGGCCGCCTACGAGCAGTACTTC.